This T cell receptor beta chain was found in a study of T cell responses to AZD1222 COVID-19 vaccine. Study-level information: Pooled samples include second doses given at about 4 or 12 weeks. Study-wide results and limits: Seropositivity was recorded at baseline in only 5 or 6 AZD1222 recipients. The span of vaccine-associated CD4 TCRs extended across spike, with dominance at 160-218 and 743-854. Spike-specific TCR breadth and depth were elevated following two AZD1222 doses.

As for this clone: The antigen is undetermined.

Sequencing was performed with immunoSEQ multiplex PCR; in TCRdb, only in-frame clones are kept and a portion is missing. Found here are 100,000 or so clones, 85% to 90% of them singletons; the top ten hold about 9.3%. Per the germline V gene, CDR1 is LGHDT and CDR2 is YNNKEL (reference sequence). This CDR3 has 13 residues. V was shortened by 1 base and J by 3 bases, with 5 bases between the two germline ends. This sequence was found in an adult in good health. The chain recombines TRBV3-1 (or the pseudogene TRBV3-2) with TRBJ2-3; D uncertain. Source: peripheral blood, taken on day 0 of AZD1222 vaccination. CDR3 coding DNA: TGTGCCAGCAGCCAAGCTGGGACAGATACGCAGTATTTT. Its protein product is CASSQAGTDTQYF.